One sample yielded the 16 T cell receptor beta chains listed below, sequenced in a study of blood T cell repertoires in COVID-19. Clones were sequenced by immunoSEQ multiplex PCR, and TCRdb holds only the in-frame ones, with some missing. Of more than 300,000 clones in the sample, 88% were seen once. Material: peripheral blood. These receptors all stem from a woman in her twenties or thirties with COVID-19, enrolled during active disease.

The CDR3 reads CATSRDARAYEKLFF. The CDR3 nucleotides read TGTGCCACCAGCAGAGATGCCAGGGCCTATGAAAAACTGTTTTTT. The chain couples TRBV15 to TRBJ1-4; possible D gene TRBD1, 5 bases. With 0 bases removed from V and 6 bases from J, the gap between germline ends came to 11 bases. Germline V gene lookup returns CDR1 LNHNV and CDR2 YYDKDF (reference sequence). There are 15 residues in the CDR3.

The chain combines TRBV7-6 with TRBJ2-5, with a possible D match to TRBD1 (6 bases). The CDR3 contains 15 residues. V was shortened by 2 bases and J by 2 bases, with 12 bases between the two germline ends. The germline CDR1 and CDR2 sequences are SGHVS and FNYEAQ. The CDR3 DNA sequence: TGTGCCAGCAGCTTAACGGGACATTTACAAGAGACCCAGTACTTC. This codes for CASSLTGHLQETQYF.

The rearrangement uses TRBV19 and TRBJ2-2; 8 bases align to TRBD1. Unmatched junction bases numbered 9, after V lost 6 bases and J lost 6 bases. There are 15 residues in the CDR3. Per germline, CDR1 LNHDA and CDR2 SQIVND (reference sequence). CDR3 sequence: CASSHATTGAGELFF. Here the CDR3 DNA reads TGTGCCAGTAGCCATGCGACGACAGGGGCCGGGGAGCTGTTTTTT.

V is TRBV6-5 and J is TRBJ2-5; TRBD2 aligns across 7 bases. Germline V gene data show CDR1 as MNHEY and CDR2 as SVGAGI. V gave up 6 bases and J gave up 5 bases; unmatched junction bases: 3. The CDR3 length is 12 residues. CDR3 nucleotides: TGTGCCAGCAGGACTAGCTTGGAGACCCAGTACTTC. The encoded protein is CASRTSLETQYF.

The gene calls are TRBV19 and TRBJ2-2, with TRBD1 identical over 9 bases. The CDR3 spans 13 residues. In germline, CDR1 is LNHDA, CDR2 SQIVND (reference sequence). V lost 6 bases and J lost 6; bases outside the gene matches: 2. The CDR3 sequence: CASSRQGAGELFF. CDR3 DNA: TGTGCCAGTAGCCGACAGGGGGCCGGGGAGCTGTTTTTT.

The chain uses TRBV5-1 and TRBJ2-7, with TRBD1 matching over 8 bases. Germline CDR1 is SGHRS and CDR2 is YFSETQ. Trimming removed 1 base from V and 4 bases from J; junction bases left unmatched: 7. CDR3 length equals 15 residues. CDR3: CASSLRDRGSYEQYF. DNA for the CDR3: TGCGCCAGCAGCTTGAGAGACAGGGGTTCTTACGAGCAGTACTTC.

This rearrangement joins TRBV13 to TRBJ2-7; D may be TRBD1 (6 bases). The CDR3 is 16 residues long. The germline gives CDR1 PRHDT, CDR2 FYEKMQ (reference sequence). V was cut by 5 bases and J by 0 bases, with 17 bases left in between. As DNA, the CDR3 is TGTGCCAGCAGCAAAGACCGACAGGCCACCTCCTACGAGCAGTACTTC. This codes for CASSKDRQATSYEQYF. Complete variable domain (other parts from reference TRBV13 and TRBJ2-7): AAGVIQSPRHLIKEKRETATLKCYPIPRHDTVYWYQQGPGQDPQFLISFYEKMQSDKGSIPDRFSAQQFSDYHSELNMSSLELGDSALYFCASSKDRQATSYEQYFGPGTRLTVT.

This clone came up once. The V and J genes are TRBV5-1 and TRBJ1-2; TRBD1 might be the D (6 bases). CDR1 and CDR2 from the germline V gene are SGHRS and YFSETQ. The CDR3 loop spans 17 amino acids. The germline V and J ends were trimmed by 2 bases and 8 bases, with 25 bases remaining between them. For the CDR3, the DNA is TGCGCCAGCAGCTTCAGTATGAGACAGGCTTATTCGCGGGGCTACACCTTC. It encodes CASSFSMRQAYSRGYTF.

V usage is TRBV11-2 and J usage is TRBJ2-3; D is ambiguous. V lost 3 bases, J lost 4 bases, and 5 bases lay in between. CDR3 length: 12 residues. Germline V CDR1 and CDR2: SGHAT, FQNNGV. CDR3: CASSFGSDTQYF. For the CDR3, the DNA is TGTGCCAGCAGCTTCGGGTCAGATACGCAGTATTTT.

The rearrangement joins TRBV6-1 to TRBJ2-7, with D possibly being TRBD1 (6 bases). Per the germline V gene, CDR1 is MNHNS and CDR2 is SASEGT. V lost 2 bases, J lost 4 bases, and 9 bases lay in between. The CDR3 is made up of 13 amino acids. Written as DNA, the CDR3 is TGTGCCAGCAGTGAACTACAGGGTTACGAGCAGTACTTC. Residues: CASSELQGYEQYF.

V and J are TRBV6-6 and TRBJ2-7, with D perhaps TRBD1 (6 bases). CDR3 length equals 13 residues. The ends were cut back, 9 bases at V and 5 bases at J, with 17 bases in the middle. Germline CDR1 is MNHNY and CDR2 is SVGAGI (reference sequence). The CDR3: CASSTLGAHEQYV. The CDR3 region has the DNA TGTGCCAGTAGCACCCTGGGGGCCCACGAGCAGTACGTC.

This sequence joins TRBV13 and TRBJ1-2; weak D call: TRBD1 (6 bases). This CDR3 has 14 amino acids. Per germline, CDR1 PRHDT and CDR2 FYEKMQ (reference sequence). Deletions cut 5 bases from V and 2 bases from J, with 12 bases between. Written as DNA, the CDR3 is TGTGCCAGCAGCAACCGGGACAAGAACTATGGCTACACCTTC. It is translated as CASSNRDKNYGYTF.

The chain's CDR3 is CASRRLRTEAFF. CDR3 sequence (DNA): TGTGCCAGCAGGAGGTTGAGGACTGAAGCTTTCTTT. The V and J genes are TRBV11-2 and TRBJ1-1, with no clear D. CDR1 is SGHAT, CDR2 FQNNGV, per germline. V lost 6 bases, J lost 5 bases, and 10 bases lay in between. This CDR3 is built from 12 residues.

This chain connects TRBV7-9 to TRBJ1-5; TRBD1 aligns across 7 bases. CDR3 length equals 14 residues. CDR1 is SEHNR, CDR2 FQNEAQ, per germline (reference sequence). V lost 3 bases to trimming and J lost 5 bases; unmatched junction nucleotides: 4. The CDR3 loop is CASSLTTGDQPQHF. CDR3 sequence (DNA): TGTGCCAGCAGCTTGACAACAGGGGATCAGCCCCAGCATTTT.

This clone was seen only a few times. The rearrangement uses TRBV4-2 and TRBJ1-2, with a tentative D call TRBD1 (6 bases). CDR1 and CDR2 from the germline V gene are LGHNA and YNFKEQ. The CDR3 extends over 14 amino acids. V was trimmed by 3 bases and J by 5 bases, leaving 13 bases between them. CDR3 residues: CASSHAGGHYGYTF. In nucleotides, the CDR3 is TGTGCCAGCAGCCATGCCGGGGGGCATTATGGCTACACCTTC.

The CDR3 nucleotides read TGTGCCAGCTCACCACGAGGGCCTCCCTACAATGAGCAGTTCTTC. This encodes CASSPRGPPYNEQFF. The V call is TRBV18, the J call TRBJ2-1; a possible D gene is TRBD2 (5 bases). CDR1 and CDR2 (germline): KGHSH, LQKENI. CDR3 length: 15 amino acids. Deletions cut 1 base from V and 2 bases from J, with 9 bases between. The variable domain in full, with the rest retrieved from reference TRBV18 and TRBJ2-1, is NAGVMQNPRHLVRRRGQEARLRCSPMKGHSHVYWYRQLPEEGLKFMVYLQKENIIDESGMPKERFSAEFPKEGPSILRIQQVVRGDSAAYFCASSPRGPPYNEQFFGPGTRLTVL.